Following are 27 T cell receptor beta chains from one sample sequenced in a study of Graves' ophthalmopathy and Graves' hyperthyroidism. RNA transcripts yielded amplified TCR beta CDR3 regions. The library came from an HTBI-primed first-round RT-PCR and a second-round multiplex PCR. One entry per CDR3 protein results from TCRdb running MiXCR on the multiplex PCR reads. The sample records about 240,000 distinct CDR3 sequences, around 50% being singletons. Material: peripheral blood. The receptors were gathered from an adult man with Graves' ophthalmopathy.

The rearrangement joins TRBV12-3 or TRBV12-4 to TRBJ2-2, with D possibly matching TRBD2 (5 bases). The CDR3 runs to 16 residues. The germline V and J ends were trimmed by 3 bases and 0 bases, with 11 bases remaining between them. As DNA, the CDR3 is TGTGCCAGCAGTTTGATCGGACTCACGAACACCGGGGAGCTGTTTTTT. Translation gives CASSLIGLTNTGELFF.

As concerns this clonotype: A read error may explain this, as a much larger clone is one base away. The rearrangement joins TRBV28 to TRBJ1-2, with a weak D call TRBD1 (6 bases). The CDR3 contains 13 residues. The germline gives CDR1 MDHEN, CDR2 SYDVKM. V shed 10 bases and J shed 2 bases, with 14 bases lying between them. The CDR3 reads CANSSTGNYGYTF. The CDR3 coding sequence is TGTGCCAACAGCAGTACAGGGAACTATGGCTACACCTTC.

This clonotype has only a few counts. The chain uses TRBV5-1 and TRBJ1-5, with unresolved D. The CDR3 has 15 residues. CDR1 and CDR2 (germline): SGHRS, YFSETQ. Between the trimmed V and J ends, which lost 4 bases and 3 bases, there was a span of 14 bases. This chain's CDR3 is CASSPRGLNNQPQHF. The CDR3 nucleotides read TGCGCCAGCAGCCCCCGGGGTCTGAACAATCAGCCCCAGCATTTT.

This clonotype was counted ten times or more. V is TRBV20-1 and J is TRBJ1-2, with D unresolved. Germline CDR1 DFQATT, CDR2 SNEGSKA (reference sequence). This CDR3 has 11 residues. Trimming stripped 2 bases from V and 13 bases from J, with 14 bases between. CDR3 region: CSARQTLPLTF. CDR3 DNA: TGCAGTGCTAGACAGACCCTTCCGCTCACCTTC.

CDR3 region: CASSFRDSFYGYTF. In nucleotides, the CDR3 is TGTGCCAGCAGTTTTAGGGACAGTTTCTATGGCTACACCTTC. The chain links TRBV12-3 or TRBV12-4 to TRBJ1-2; TRBD1 agrees at 7 bases. Trimming took 3 bases from V and 4 from J; bases not matched to a gene: 5. CDR3 length: 14 amino acids.

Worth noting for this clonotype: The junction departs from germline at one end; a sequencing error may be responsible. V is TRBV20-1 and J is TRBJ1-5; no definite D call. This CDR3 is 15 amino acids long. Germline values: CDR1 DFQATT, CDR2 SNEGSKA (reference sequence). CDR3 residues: CSASRGVGGNQPRHF. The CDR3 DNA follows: TGCAGTGCTAGTCGGGGTGTTGGTGGCAATCAGCCCCGGCATTTT.

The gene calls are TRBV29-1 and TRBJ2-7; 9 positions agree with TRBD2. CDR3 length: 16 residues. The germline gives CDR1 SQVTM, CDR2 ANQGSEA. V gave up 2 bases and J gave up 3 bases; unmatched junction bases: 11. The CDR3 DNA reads TGCAGCGTTGAACCTATGGCTAGCGGGGACTACTACGAGCAGTACTTC. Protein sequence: CSVEPMASGDYYEQYF.

In DNA form, the CDR3 reads TGTGCCAGCAGCTTCTATAGACGGGGCGGGGAGCTGTTTTTT. This encodes CASSFYRRGGELFF. This chain uses TRBV11-2 with TRBJ2-2, with a tentative D call TRBD2 (5 bases). Per the germline V gene, CDR1 is SGHAT and CDR2 is FQNNGV. The CDR3 loop spans 14 amino acids. Trimming pared 3 bases from V and 7 bases from J, leaving 12 bases between.

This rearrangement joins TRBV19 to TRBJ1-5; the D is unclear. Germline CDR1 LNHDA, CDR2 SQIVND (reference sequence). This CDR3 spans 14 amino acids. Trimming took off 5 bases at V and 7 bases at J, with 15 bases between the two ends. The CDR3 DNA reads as TGTGCCAGTAGTCTACGGATCCCGGGGCAGCCCCAGCATTTT. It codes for CASSLRIPGQPQHF.

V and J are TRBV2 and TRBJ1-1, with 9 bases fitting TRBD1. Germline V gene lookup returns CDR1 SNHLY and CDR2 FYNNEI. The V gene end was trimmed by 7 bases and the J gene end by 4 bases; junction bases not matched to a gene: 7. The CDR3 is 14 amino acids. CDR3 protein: CASKPTGGLTEAFF. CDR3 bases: TGTGCCAGCAAGCCGACAGGGGGTCTCACTGAAGCTTTCTTT.

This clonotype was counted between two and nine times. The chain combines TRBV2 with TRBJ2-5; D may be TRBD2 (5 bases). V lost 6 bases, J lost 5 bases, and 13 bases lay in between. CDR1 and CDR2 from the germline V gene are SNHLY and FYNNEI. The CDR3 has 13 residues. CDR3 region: CASSASSFETQYF. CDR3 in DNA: TGTGCCAGCAGCGCTAGCTCTTTCGAGACCCAGTACTTC. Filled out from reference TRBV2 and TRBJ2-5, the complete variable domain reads EPEVTQTPSHQVTQMGQEVILRCVPISNHLYFYWYRQILGQKVEFLVSFYNNEISEKSEIFDDQFSVERPDGSNFTLKIRSTKLEDSAMYFCASSASSFETQYFGPGTRLLVL.

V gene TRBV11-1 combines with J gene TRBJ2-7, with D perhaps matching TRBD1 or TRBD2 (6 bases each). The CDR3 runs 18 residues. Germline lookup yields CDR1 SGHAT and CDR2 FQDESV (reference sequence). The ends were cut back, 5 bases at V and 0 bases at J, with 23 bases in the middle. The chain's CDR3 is CASSDLPGAGVSSYEQYF. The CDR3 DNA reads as TGTGCCAGCAGCGACCTTCCGGGGGCAGGGGTGAGCTCCTACGAGCAGTACTTC.

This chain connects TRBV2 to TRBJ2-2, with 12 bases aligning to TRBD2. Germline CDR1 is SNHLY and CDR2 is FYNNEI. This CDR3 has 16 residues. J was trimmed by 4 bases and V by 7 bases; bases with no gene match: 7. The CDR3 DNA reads TGTGCCAGCACCGACGGACTAGCGGGACGCACCGGGGAGCTGTTTTTT. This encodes CASTDGLAGRTGELFF. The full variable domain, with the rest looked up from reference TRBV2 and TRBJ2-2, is EPEVTQTPSHQVTQMGQEVILRCVPISNHLYFYWYRQILGQKVEFLVSFYNNEISEKSEIFDDQFSVERPDGSNFTLKIRSTKLEDSAMYFCASTDGLAGRTGELFFGEGSRLTVL.

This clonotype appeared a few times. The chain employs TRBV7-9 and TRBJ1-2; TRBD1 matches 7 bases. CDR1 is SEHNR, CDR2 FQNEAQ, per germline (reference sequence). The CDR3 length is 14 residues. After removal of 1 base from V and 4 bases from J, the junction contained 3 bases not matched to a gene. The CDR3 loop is CASSLGRDSYGYTF. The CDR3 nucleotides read TGTGCCAGCAGCTTAGGCCGGGACAGCTATGGCTACACCTTC.

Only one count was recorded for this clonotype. The CDR3 DNA reads as TGCAGTGCTAGAGATATGGTAGGGACAGCCCACAGCTCCTACGAGCAGTACTTC. Translation gives CSARDMVGTAHSSYEQYF. The chain is built from TRBV20-1 and TRBJ2-7, with 7 bases lining up with TRBD1. The CDR3 is 18 amino acids. The V and J ends lost 0 bases and 0 bases, in that order; junction bases with no gene match: 14. Germline-derived CDR1 and CDR2 are DFQATT and SNEGSKA (reference sequence).

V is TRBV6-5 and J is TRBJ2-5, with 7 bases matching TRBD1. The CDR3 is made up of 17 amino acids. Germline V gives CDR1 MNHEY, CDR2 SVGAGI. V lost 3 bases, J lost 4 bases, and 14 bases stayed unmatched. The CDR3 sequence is CASSYSSRQGIGETQYF. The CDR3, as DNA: TGTGCCAGCAGTTATTCGAGCCGACAGGGCATAGGAGAGACCCAGTACTTC.

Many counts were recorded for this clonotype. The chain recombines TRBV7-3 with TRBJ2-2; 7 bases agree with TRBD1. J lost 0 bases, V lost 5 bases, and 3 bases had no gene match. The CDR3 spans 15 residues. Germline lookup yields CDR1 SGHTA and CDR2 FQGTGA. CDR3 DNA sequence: TGTGCCAGCAGCCGACAGGGCGCGAACACCGGGGAGCTGTTTTTT. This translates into CASSRQGANTGELFF.

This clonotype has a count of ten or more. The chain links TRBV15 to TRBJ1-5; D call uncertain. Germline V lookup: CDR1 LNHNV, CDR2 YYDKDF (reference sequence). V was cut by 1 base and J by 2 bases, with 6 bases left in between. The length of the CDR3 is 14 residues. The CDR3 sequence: CATSRAGGNQPQHF. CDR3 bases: TGTGCCACCAGCAGAGCTGGGGGCAATCAGCCCCAGCATTTT.

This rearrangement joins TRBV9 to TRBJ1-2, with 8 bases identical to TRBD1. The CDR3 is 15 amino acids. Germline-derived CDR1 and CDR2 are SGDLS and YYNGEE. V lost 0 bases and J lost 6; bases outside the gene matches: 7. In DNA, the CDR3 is TGTGCCAGCAGCGTAGCCCCCTCGACAGGGGATGGCTACACCTTC. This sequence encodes CASSVAPSTGDGYTF.

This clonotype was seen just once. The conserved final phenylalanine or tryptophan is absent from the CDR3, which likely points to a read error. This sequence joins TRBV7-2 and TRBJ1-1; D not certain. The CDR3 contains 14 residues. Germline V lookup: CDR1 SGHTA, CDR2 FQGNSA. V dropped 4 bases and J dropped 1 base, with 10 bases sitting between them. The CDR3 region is CASSYQLGNTEAFL. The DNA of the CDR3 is TGTGCCAGCAGCTACCAGCTGGGGAACACTGAAGCTTTCCTT.

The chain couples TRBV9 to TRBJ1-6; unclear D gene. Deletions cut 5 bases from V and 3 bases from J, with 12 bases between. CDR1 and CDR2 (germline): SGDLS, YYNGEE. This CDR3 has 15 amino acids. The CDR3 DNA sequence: TGTGCCAGCAGTTTATCGAGCGGCTATAATTCACCCCTCCACTTT. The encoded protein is CASSLSSGYNSPLHF. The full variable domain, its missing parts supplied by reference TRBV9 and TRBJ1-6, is DSGVTQTPKHLITATGQRVTLRCSPRSGDLSVYWYQQSLDQGLQFLIQYYNGEERAKGNILERFSAQQFPDLHSELNLSSLELGDSALYFCASSLSSGYNSPLHFGNGTRLTVT.

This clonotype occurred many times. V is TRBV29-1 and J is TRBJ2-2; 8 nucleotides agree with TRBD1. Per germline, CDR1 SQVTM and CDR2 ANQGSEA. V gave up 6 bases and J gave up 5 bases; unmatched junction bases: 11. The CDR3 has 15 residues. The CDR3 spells CSVRTDRGRTGELFF. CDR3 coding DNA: TGCAGCGTGCGGACCGACAGGGGTCGGACCGGGGAGCTGTTTTTT.

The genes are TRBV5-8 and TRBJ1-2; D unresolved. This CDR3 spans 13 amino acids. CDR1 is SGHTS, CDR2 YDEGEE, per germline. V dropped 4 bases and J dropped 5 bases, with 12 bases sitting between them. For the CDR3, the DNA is TGTGCCAGCAGCCCCCGACAAGGGTATGGCTACACCTTC. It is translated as CASSPRQGYGYTF.

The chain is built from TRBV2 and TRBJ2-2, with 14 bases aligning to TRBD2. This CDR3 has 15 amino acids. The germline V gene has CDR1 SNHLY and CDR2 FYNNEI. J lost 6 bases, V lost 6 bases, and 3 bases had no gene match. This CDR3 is CASRGTSGSSGELFF. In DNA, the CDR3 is TGTGCCAGCAGGGGGACTAGCGGGAGTTCCGGGGAGCTGTTTTTT.

The CDR3 sequence: CASAEGGGLEKLFF. DNA for the CDR3: TGTGCCAGCGCCGAGGGAGGGGGCCTTGAAAAACTGTTTTTT. The chain employs TRBV2 and TRBJ1-4, with 7 positions matching TRBD1. Trimming cost V 8 bases and J 7 bases; bases outside gene matches: 10. Germline assignment: CDR1 SNHLY and CDR2 FYNNEI. This CDR3 has 14 amino acids.

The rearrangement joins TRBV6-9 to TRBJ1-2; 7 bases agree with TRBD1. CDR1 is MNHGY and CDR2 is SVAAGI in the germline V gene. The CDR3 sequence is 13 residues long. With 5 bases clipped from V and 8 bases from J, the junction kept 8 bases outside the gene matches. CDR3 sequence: CASSEAGTVGYTF. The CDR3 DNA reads TGTGCCAGCAGTGAAGCCGGGACAGTCGGCTACACCTTC.

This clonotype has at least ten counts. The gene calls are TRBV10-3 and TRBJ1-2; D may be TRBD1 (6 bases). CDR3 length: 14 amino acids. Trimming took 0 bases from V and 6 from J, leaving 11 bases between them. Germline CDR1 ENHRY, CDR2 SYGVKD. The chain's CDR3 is CAISESAEGDGYTF. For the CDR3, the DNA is TGTGCCATCAGTGAGTCAGCTGAGGGGGATGGCTACACCTTC.